This is a list of T cell receptor beta chains from one sample in a study of cytomegalovirus exposure and HLA in healthy donors. Clones were read by immunoSEQ multiplex PCR, and TCRdb kept only the in-frame ones, dropping some. There are about 180,000 clones in the sample; around 80% occur only once, and around 1.2% lies in the top ten. The sequencing sample was made of PBMCs. Receptors were obtained from a girl aged 2 to 9 in good health and CMV-seropositive. CDR3s include the opening cysteine and the closing phenylalanine or tryptophan.

CDR3 protein: CASSLVTSGSNYEQYF
J gene: TRBJ2-7
V gene: TRBV5-6

CDR3 protein: CASSYRGGVQNEKLFF
J gene: TRBJ1-4
V gene: TRBV6-5

CDR3 protein: CASSFRGLAGENEQFF
J gene: TRBJ2-1
V gene: TRBV7-9

CDR3 protein: CASSRTEIYGYTF
J gene: TRBJ1-2
V gene: TRBV14

CDR3 protein: CAWTPSGRELEEQFF
J gene: TRBJ2-1
V gene: TRBV30

CDR3 protein: CASSEVQQTNTEAFF
J gene: TRBJ1-1
V gene: TRBV6-1

CDR3 protein: CASKTGGIGELFF
J gene: TRBJ2-2
V gene: TRBV27

CDR3 protein: CASYGGTIYF
J gene: TRBJ1-3
V gene: TRBV2

CDR3 protein: CASSLGGLAYEQYF
J gene: TRBJ2-7
V gene: TRBV5-1

CDR3 protein: CASSSYQGARNTEAFF
J gene: TRBJ1-1
V gene: TRBV5-1

CDR3 protein: CASSLEGLAVMETQYF
J gene: TRBJ2-5
V gene: TRBV11-2

CDR3 protein: CASSPLWGVARGLGGYNEQFF
J gene: TRBJ2-1
V gene: TRBV9

CDR3 protein: CASSPQGAINTGELFF
J gene: TRBJ2-2
V gene: TRBV5-6

CDR3 protein: CASSSRTSGRRSLGDTQYF
J gene: TRBJ2-3
V gene: TRBV28

CDR3 protein: CASSIAPAGASTDTQYF
J gene: TRBJ2-3
V gene: TRBV19

CDR3 protein: CASSLKRENGYPF
J gene: TRBJ1-2
V gene: TRBV5-4

CDR3 protein: CASSHRSEQFF
J gene: TRBJ2-1
V gene: TRBV4-1

CDR3 protein: CASSRPRGGAHEQYF
J gene: TRBJ2-7
V gene: TRBV7-8

CDR3 protein: CASTARAGGTDTQYF
J gene: TRBJ2-3
V gene: TRBV27

CDR3 protein: CASSSILAGSSF
J gene: TRBJ2-7
V gene: TRBV11-3

CDR3 protein: CASRKDSSGPTTYEQYF
J gene: TRBJ2-7
V gene: TRBV19

CDR3 protein: CASTGSGLLYEQYF
J gene: TRBJ2-7
V gene: TRBV28

CDR3 protein: CASSDLPGTERDNEQFF
J gene: TRBJ2-1
V gene: TRBV25-1

CDR3 protein: CANKGQSNTEAFF
J gene: TRBJ1-1
V gene: TRBV2

CDR3 protein: CASRRTGTGDSPLHF
J gene: TRBJ1-6
V gene: TRBV2

CDR3 protein: CASSETQGETQYF
J gene: TRBJ2-5
V gene: TRBV6-1

CDR3 protein: CASSFEGRETEAFF
J gene: TRBJ1-1
V gene: TRBV19

CDR3 protein: CASSQTGPGVEQYF
J gene: .
V gene: TRBV4-1

CDR3 protein: CASSFGLIDPYEQYF
J gene: TRBJ2-7
V gene: TRBV7-9

CDR3 protein: CSVEGQDYEQYF
J gene: .
V gene: TRBV29-1

CDR3 protein: CASSSGLAGVETQYF
J gene: TRBJ2-5
V gene: TRBV11-3

CDR3 protein: CASSYDGALQYF
J gene: TRBJ2-7
V gene: TRBV6-6

CDR3 protein: CSVALAGDTQYF
J gene: TRBJ2-3
V gene: TRBV29-1

CDR3 protein: CASFWTLTGNTEAFF
J gene: TRBJ1-1
V gene: TRBV2

CDR3 protein: CASSFFAGPYSNQPQHF
J gene: TRBJ1-5
V gene: TRBV28

CDR3 protein: CASTLTAGVGNEQFF
J gene: TRBJ2-1
V gene: TRBV11-3

CDR3 protein: CASSQSGRWSDTQYF
J gene: TRBJ2-3
V gene: TRBV6-6

CDR3 protein: CASSPGFIYEQYF
J gene: .
V gene: TRBV11-2